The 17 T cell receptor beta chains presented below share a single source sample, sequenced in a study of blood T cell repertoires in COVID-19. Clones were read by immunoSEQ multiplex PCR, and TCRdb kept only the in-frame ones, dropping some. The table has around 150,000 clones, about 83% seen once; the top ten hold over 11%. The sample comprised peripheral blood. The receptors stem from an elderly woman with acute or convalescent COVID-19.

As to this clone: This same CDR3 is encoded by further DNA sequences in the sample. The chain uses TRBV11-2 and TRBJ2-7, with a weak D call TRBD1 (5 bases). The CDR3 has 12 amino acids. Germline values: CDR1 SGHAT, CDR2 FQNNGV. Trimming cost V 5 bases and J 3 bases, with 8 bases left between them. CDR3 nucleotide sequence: TGTGCCAGCAGCCCGCAGGGCTACGAGCAGTACTTC. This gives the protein CASSPQGYEQYF.

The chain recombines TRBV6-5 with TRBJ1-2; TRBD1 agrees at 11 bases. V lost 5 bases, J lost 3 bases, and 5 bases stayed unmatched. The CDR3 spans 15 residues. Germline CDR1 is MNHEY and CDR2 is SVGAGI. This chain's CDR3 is CASSKPGQGDYGYTF. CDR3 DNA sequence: TGTGCCAGCAGTAAACCGGGACAGGGGGACTATGGCTACACCTTC.

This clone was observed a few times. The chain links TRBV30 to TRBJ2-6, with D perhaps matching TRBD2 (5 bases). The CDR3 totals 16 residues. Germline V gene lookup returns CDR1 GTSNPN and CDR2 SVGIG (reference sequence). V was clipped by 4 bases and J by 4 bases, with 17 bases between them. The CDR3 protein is CAWTAPLGVGANVLTF. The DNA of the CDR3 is TGTGCCTGGACTGCCCCCTTGGGAGTAGGGGCCAACGTCCTGACTTTC.

This CDR3 reads CATAGQGTEAFF. The CDR3 region has the DNA TGTGCCACCGCGGGACAGGGCACTGAAGCTTTCTTT. This rearrangement joins TRBV24-1 to TRBJ1-1; the match to TRBD1 covers 9 bases. Germline CDR1 and CDR2: KGHDR and SFDVKD. V dropped 9 bases and J dropped 4; count of bases not matched to a gene: 2. The CDR3 runs to 12 residues.

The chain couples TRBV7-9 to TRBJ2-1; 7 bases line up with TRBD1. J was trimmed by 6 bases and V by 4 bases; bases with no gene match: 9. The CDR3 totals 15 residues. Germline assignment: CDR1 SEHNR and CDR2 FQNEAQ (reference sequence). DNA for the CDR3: TGTGCCAGCAGCTCCCGACAGGGCATGATCAATGAGCAGTTCTTC. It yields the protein CASSSRQGMINEQFF.

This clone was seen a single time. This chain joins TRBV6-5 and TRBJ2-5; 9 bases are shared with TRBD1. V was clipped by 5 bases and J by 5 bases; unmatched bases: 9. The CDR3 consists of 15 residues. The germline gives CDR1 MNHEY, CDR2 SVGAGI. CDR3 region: CASSQNRGRRETQYF. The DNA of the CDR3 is TGTGCCAGCAGTCAAAACAGGGGGCGTCGGGAGACCCAGTACTTC.

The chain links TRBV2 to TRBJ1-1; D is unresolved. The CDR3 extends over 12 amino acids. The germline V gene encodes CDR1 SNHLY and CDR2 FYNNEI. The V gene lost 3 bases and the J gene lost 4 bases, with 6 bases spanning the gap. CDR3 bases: TGTGCCAGCAGTGATACTTTCACTGAAGCTTTCTTT. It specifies CASSDTFTEAFF.

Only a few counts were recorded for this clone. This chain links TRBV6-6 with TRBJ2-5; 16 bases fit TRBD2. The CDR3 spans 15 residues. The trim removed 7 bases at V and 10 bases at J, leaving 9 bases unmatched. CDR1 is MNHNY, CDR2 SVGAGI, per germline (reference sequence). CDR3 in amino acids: CASTPAGTSGRGQYF. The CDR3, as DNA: TGTGCCAGCACCCCGGCCGGGACTAGCGGGAGGGGCCAGTACTTC.

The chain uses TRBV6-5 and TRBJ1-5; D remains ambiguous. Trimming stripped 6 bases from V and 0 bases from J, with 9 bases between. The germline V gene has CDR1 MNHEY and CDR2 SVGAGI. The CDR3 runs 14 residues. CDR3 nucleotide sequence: TGTGCCAGCAGCGGGGTTAATAGCAATCAGCCCCAGCATTTT. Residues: CASSGVNSNQPQHF.

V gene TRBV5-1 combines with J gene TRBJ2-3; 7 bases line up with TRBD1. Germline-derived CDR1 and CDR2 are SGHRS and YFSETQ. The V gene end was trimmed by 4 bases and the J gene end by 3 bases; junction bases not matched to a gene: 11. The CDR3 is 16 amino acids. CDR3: CASSVRDRRMTDTQYF. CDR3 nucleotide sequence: TGCGCCAGCAGCGTCCGGGACAGAAGGATGACAGATACGCAGTATTTT.

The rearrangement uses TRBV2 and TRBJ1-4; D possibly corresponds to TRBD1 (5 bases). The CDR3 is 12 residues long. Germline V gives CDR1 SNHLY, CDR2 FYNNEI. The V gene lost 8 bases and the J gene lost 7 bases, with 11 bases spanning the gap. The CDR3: CASSPGGEKLFF. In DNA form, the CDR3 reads TGTGCCAGCTCCCCCGGGGGTGAAAAACTGTTTTTT.

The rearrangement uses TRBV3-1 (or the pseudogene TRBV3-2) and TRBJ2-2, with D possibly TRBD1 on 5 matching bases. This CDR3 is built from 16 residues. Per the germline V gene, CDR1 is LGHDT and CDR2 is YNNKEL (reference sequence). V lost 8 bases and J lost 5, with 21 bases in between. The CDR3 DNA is TGTGCCAGCGGTATTGGTGTAACAGGAAGTACCGGGGAGCTGTTTTTT. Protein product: CASGIGVTGSTGELFF.

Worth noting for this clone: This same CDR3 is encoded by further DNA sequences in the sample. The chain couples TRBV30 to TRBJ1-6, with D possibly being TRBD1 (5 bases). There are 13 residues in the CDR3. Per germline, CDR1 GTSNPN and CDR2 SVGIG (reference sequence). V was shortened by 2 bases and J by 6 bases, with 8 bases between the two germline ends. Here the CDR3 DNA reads TGTGCCTGGAGTAGGCAGGGTAATTCACCCCTCCACTTT. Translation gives CAWSRQGNSPLHF.

DNA for the CDR3: TGTGCCAGCAGCTCCCGGGTAGCCGGGGAGGGGAAGCAGTACTTC. It translates to CASSSRVAGEGKQYF. The chain uses TRBV5-5 and TRBJ2-7; 7 nucleotides agree with TRBD2. V dropped 3 bases and J dropped 8; count of bases not matched to a gene: 14. This CDR3 region has 15 residues. The germline V gene has CDR1 SGHKS and CDR2 YYEKEE (reference sequence).

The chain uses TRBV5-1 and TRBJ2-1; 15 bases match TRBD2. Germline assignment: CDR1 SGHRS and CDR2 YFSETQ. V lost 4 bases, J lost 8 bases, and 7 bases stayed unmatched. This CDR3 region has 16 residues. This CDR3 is CASSIGLAGGMDEQFF. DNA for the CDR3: TGCGCCAGCAGCATAGGACTAGCGGGGGGGATGGATGAGCAGTTCTTC.

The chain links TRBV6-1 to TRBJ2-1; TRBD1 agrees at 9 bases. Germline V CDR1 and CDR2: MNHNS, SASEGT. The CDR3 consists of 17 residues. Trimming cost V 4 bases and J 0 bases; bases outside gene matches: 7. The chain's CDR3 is CASSAGQGTGSYNEQFF. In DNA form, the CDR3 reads TGTGCCAGCAGTGCGGGACAGGGAACTGGCTCCTACAATGAGCAGTTCTTC.

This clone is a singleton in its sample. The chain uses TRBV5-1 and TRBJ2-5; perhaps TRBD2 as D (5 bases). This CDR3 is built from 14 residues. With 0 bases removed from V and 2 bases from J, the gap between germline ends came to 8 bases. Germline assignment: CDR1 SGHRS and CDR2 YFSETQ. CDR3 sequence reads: CASSLAGTQETQYF. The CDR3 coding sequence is TGCGCCAGCAGCTTGGCGGGAACTCAAGAGACCCAGTACTTC. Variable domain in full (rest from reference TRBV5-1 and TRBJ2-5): KAGVTQTPRYLIKTRGQQVTLSCSPISGHRSVSWYQQTPGQGLQFLFEYFSETQRNKGNFPGRFSGRQFSNSRSEMNVSTLELGDSALYLCASSLAGTQETQYFGPGTRLLVL.